Below are 20 T cell receptor beta chains sequenced from a single sample in a study of blood T cell repertoires in COVID-19. The protocol was immunoSEQ multiplex PCR, while the TCRdb copy is restricted to in-frame clones and leaves out a portion. Counted here are around 130,000 clones, 70% to 80% occurring once; the ten biggest clones make up roughly 17%. Sequenced input: peripheral blood. Every receptor here comes from a man in his forties or fifties with acute or convalescent COVID-19.

The chain is built from TRBV7-6 and TRBJ2-7, with D maybe TRBD2 (5 bases). The CDR3 runs 16 residues. Germline CDR1 SGHVS, CDR2 FNYEAQ. V was clipped by 1 base and J by 6 bases, with 19 bases between them. This CDR3 reads CASSLGFSLRDSEQYF. CDR3 nucleotides: TGTGCCAGCAGCTTAGGTTTCTCCCTCCGGGATAGCGAGCAGTACTTC.

The V and J genes are TRBV29-1 and TRBJ2-3; a weak D match, TRBD2 (6 bases). The CDR3 spans 15 residues. V was pared by 3 bases and J by 0 bases, with 13 bases between. Looked up from germline, CDR1 is SQVTM and CDR2 is ANQGSEA. CDR3 DNA: TGCAGCGTTGATCTTTTGGGGGGTAGCACAGATACGCAGTATTTT. This sequence encodes CSVDLLGGSTDTQYF.

The chain joins TRBV15 to TRBJ2-7, with 7 nucleotides matching TRBD1. The CDR3 runs 16 residues. The germline gives CDR1 LNHNV, CDR2 YYDKDF (reference sequence). The ends lost 0 bases at V and 2 bases at J; junction bases unmatched: 7. The CDR3 reads CATSRDPTGFTYEQYF. The CDR3, as DNA: TGTGCCACCAGCAGAGATCCGACAGGGTTTACCTACGAGCAGTACTTC.

This chain links TRBV7-8 with TRBJ1-1; 7 nucleotides agree with TRBD1. Germline V gene sequence: CDR1 SGHVS, CDR2 FQNEAQ. This CDR3 is 16 amino acids long. V dropped 4 bases and J dropped 1; count of bases not matched to a gene: 9. The CDR3 loop reads CASSSLHGTENTEAFF. Written as DNA, the CDR3 is TGTGCCAGCAGCTCTTTACACGGGACAGAGAACACTGAAGCTTTCTTT.

The chain employs TRBV10-1 and TRBJ2-1, with 11 bases that match TRBD2. After removal of 4 bases from V and 4 bases from J, the junction contained 0 bases not matched to a gene. The CDR3 totals 14 residues. Germline CDR1 reads WNHNN; CDR2 reads SYGVQD (reference sequence). CDR3 nucleotide sequence: TGCGCCAGCAGTGTAGCGGGGGGGTACAATGAGCAGTTCTTC. Translating gives CASSVAGGYNEQFF.

This chain uses TRBV5-1 with TRBJ2-5; 7 nucleotides align to TRBD1. With 0 bases clipped from V and 0 bases from J, the junction kept 2 bases outside the gene matches. The length of the CDR3 is 15 residues. Germline V gene lookup returns CDR1 SGHRS and CDR2 YFSETQ. The CDR3 spells CASSLAGGNQETQYF. For the CDR3, the DNA is TGCGCCAGCAGCTTGGCAGGGGGTAACCAAGAGACCCAGTACTTC. Full variable domain (missing parts from reference TRBV5-1 and TRBJ2-5): KAGVTQTPRYLIKTRGQQVTLSCSPISGHRSVSWYQQTPGQGLQFLFEYFSETQRNKGNFPGRFSGRQFSNSRSEMNVSTLELGDSALYLCASSLAGGNQETQYFGPGTRLLVL.

The rearrangement uses TRBV5-1 and TRBJ1-2, with 8 bases aligning to TRBD1. V was pared by 0 bases and J by 8 bases, with 12 bases of the junction left unmatched. The CDR3 covers 16 residues. Germline CDR1 and CDR2: SGHRS and YFSETQ. CDR3 protein: CASSLGGLGDRSGYTF. For the CDR3, the DNA is TGCGCCAGCAGCTTGGGTGGCTTAGGGGACAGGAGCGGCTACACCTTC. Full variable domain (remainder filled in from reference TRBV5-1 and TRBJ1-2): KAGVTQTPRYLIKTRGQQVTLSCSPISGHRSVSWYQQTPGQGLQFLFEYFSETQRNKGNFPGRFSGRQFSNSRSEMNVSTLELGDSALYLCASSLGGLGDRSGYTFGSGTRLTVV.

V is TRBV9 and J is TRBJ1-1; no reliable D call. This CDR3 is built from 18 residues. Germline V lookup: CDR1 SGDLS, CDR2 YYNGEE. The V and J ends lost 4 bases and 0 bases respectively, with 22 bases between them. The DNA for the CDR3 is TGTGCCAGCAGCACCGTACATTCGGACTCACTCATGAACACTGAAGCTTTCTTT. Encoded protein: CASSTVHSDSLMNTEAFF.

The gene calls are TRBV5-6 and TRBJ1-1, with a tentative D call TRBD1 (5 bases). The CDR3 totals 14 residues. V gave up 0 bases and J gave up 3 bases, with 9 bases separating them. Germline CDR1 is SGHDT and CDR2 is YYEEEE. The CDR3 coding sequence is TGTGCCAGCAGCTTGGCAGGGTTGGACACTGAAGCTTTCTTT. Residues: CASSLAGLDTEAFF. The whole variable domain, filled in from reference TRBV5-6 and TRBJ1-1, reads DAGVTQSPTHLIKTRGQQVTLRCSPKSGHDTVSWYQQALGQGPQFIFQYYEEEERQRGNFPDRFSGHQFPNYSSELNVNALLLGDSALYLCASSLAGLDTEAFFGQGTRLTVV.

V usage is TRBV6-5 and J usage is TRBJ1-2, with D tentatively TRBD1 (6 bases). The CDR3 contains 15 residues. The V and J ends lost 0 bases and 6 bases respectively, with 14 bases between them. Germline CDR1 reads MNHEY; CDR2 reads SVGAGI. For the CDR3, the DNA is TGTGCCAGCAGTTACTCTATCCGGGCAGGGGATGGCTACACCTTC. The encoded protein is CASSYSIRAGDGYTF.

In this sample, this clone turned up once. The chain uses TRBV11-2 and TRBJ1-1; 8 nucleotides line up with TRBD1. With V trimmed by 5 bases and J by 3 bases, 2 bases remained unmatched. Germline V CDR1 and CDR2: SGHAT, FQNNGV. This CDR3 is built from 13 residues. The CDR3 coding sequence is TGTGCCAGCAGCGTGGGACAGGACACTGAAGCTTTCTTT. The encoded protein is CASSVGQDTEAFF.

CDR3 nucleotide sequence: TGCGCCAGCAGCTTGGCCTCAATTATAGGACAGTATCCCGGGGAGCTGTTTTTT. Protein: CASSLASIIGQYPGELFF. This sequence joins TRBV5-1 and TRBJ2-2; perhaps TRBD1 as D (6 bases). CDR3 length: 18 amino acids. CDR1 and CDR2 (germline): SGHRS, YFSETQ. V was pared by 0 bases and J by 6 bases, with 21 bases between.

The chain employs TRBV3-1 (or the pseudogene TRBV3-2) and TRBJ2-2; 7 bases are shared with TRBD1. Germline CDR1 LGHDT, CDR2 YNNKEL (reference sequence). V shed 2 bases, J shed 5 bases, and the junction held 11 bases outside the gene matches. The length of the CDR3 is 17 residues. The DNA of the CDR3 is TGTGCCAGCAGCCAAAGAAGGGGACAGAGAGGTACCGGGGAGCTGTTTTTT. It codes for CASSQRRGQRGTGELFF.

This clone turned up a few times. The chain carries TRBV4-1 and TRBJ1-1; TRBD1 might be the D (6 bases). V lost 4 bases and J lost 1, with 19 bases in between. Germline CDR1 MGHRA, CDR2 YSYEKL. CDR3 size: 17 residues. In DNA form, the CDR3 reads TGCGCCAGCAGCCCCCTCGTCGGGGGGGCTAAGAACACTGAAGCTTTCTTT. This encodes CASSPLVGGAKNTEAFF.

The chain combines TRBV19 with TRBJ1-2, with 10 nucleotides matching TRBD1. Unmatched junction bases numbered 5, after V lost 1 base and J lost 6 bases. The CDR3 has 15 amino acids. CDR1 LNHDA and CDR2 SQIVND come from the germline V gene (reference sequence). CDR3 in amino acids: CASSIGGQGTHGYTF. CDR3 sequence (DNA): TGTGCCAGTAGTATAGGGGGACAGGGGACACATGGCTACACCTTC.

The CDR3 is CASSFAGGYNEQFF. Here the CDR3 DNA reads TGTGCCAGCAGCTTTGCGGGGGGGTACAATGAGCAGTTCTTC. The chain links TRBV7-2 to TRBJ2-1; 9 bases are a match to TRBD2. Germline assignment: CDR1 SGHTA and CDR2 FQGNSA. Losses at the gene ends were 3 bases for V and 4 bases for J; bases not matched to a gene: 1. This CDR3 comprises 14 residues.

The chain combines TRBV7-9 with TRBJ2-5; D not certain. This CDR3 has 11 amino acids. The V gene lost 5 bases and the J gene lost 3 bases, with 4 bases spanning the gap. Germline V CDR1 and CDR2: SEHNR, FQNEAQ (reference sequence). The CDR3 loop reads CASSAEETQYF. The CDR3 DNA sequence: TGTGCCAGCAGCGCGGAAGAGACCCAGTACTTC.

V gene TRBV5-1 combines with J gene TRBJ1-4; the D is unclear. Germline CDR1 and CDR2: SGHRS and YFSETQ. This CDR3 region has 15 residues. V was shortened by 3 bases and J by 3 bases, with 12 bases between the two germline ends. This CDR3 is CASSSPGGPNEKLFF. The CDR3, as DNA: TGCGCCAGCAGCTCCCCAGGTGGGCCTAATGAAAAACTGTTTTTT.

This clone was seen just once. The chain couples TRBV2 to TRBJ1-4; 7 bases are shared with TRBD1. The CDR3 loop spans 16 amino acids. The ends lost 7 bases at V and 5 bases at J; junction bases unmatched: 13. CDR1 and CDR2 (germline): SNHLY, FYNNEI. CDR3 residues: CASKPLVGTENEKLFF. CDR3 nucleotide sequence: TGTGCCAGCAAACCTCTAGTCGGGACAGAGAATGAAAAACTGTTTTTT.

V and J are TRBV19 and TRBJ1-5, with D perhaps TRBD1 (6 bases). V lost 3 bases, J lost 7 bases, and 13 bases lay in between. This CDR3 has 14 residues. From germline, CDR1 is LNHDA and CDR2 SQIVND (reference sequence). The CDR3 spells CASSMEGGVQPQHF. In DNA form, the CDR3 reads TGTGCCAGTAGTATGGAGGGGGGGGTCCAGCCCCAGCATTTT.